A selection of T cell receptor beta chains follows, all from one sample in a study of technical replicates of blood from a handful of donors. Measured with immunoSEQ multiplex PCR; TCRdb has only the in-frame clones, and not every one. The repertoire holds some 89,000 clones, with about 95% as singletons. Sequences were obtained from T cells isolated from PBMCs. Receptors originate from a human donor in good health. CDR3s leave out the opening cysteine and the closing phenylalanine or tryptophan. Fields, in order: clone size, V gene, J gene, CDR3 protein. Expanded clones are given a class, and other clones once, few, many or no size at all.

clone_size: NA; v_call: TRBV5-4; j_call: TRBJ2-1; cdr3_aa: ASSALATRPLTYNEQF
clone_size: NA; v_call: TRBV2; j_call: TRBJ2-2; cdr3_aa: ASSESQGRSGELF
clone_size: NA; v_call: TRBV5-4; j_call: TRBJ2-5; cdr3_aa: ASSLRTWATETQY
clone_size: once; v_call: TRBV9; j_call: TRBJ2-1; cdr3_aa: ASSVTGAPGSYNEQF
clone_size: NA; v_call: TRBV10-2; j_call: TRBJ1-3; cdr3_aa: ASSEQGLQGGIGNTIY
clone_size: NA; v_call: TRBV11-3; j_call: TRBJ2-1; cdr3_aa: ASSQGSVNNEQF
clone_size: NA; v_call: TRBV19; j_call: TRBJ2-7; cdr3_aa: ASSAASRGGSYEQY
clone_size: NA; v_call: TRBV6-6; j_call: TRBJ2-1; cdr3_aa: ASTYYAGDEQF
clone_size: NA; v_call: TRBV9; j_call: TRBJ2-3; cdr3_aa: ASSAYISTDTQY
clone_size: NA; v_call: TRBV7-8; j_call: TRBJ2-1; cdr3_aa: ASSLAGLAINEQF
clone_size: NA; v_call: TRBV4-3; j_call: TRBJ1-2; cdr3_aa: ASSQAWEVLYGYT
clone_size: NA; v_call: TRBV7-9; j_call: TRBJ2-1; cdr3_aa: ASSPPRLAVEHNEQF
clone_size: NA; v_call: TRBV5-1; j_call: TRBJ1-1; cdr3_aa: ASSLGRVMNTEAF
clone_size: NA; v_call: TRBV7-2; j_call: TRBJ1-2; cdr3_aa: ASSAMDTGLYGYT
clone_size: NA; v_call: TRBV7-2; j_call: TRBJ2-5; cdr3_aa: ASSSPGIETQY
clone_size: NA; v_call: TRBV4-1; j_call: TRBJ2-6; cdr3_aa: ATPRNMTGRGANVLT
clone_size: NA; v_call: TRBV7-6; j_call: TRBJ2-7; cdr3_aa: ASSSLEYSYEQY
clone_size: NA; v_call: TRBV6-5; j_call: TRBJ2-7; cdr3_aa: ASIGQVAYEQY
clone_size: NA; v_call: TRBV5-3; j_call: TRBJ2-7; cdr3_aa: ARSLAARDFSYEQY
clone_size: NA; v_call: TRBV6-5; j_call: TRBJ1-2; cdr3_aa: ASRLGTGTTYGYT
clone_size: NA; v_call: TRBV19; j_call: TRBJ1-5; cdr3_aa: ASSTGVQPQH
clone_size: once; v_call: TRBV18; j_call: TRBJ1-2; cdr3_aa: ASSPPAGVGYT
clone_size: NA; v_call: TRBV7-9; j_call: TRBJ2-2; cdr3_aa: ASSLIQVTGELF
clone_size: NA; v_call: TRBV4-3; j_call: TRBJ2-7; cdr3_aa: ASSQRGGYEQY
clone_size: NA; v_call: TRBV6-5; j_call: TRBJ1-2; cdr3_aa: ASSYEETGLYGYT
clone_size: NA; v_call: TRBV10-3; j_call: TRBJ2-1; cdr3_aa: AISESTQIPFNEQF
clone_size: NA; v_call: TRBV9; j_call: TRBJ2-1; cdr3_aa: ASSVTSGSPHNEQF
clone_size: once; v_call: TRBV14; j_call: TRBJ1-1; cdr3_aa: ASSKGAYTEAF
clone_size: NA; v_call: TRBV25-1; j_call: TRBJ2-5; cdr3_aa: ASSPILRGSGKETQY
clone_size: once; v_call: TRBV7-9; j_call: TRBJ2-6; cdr3_aa: ASSLEGQEGTGANVLT
clone_size: NA; v_call: TRBV6-6; j_call: TRBJ1-3; cdr3_aa: ASMGGDDGNTIY
clone_size: once; v_call: TRBV4-1; j_call: TRBJ2-1; cdr3_aa: ASSQGPDREINNEQF
clone_size: NA; v_call: TRBV19; j_call: TRBJ2-7; cdr3_aa: ASSIQGKLYEQY
clone_size: NA; v_call: TRBV5-5; j_call: TRBJ2-6; cdr3_aa: ASSLWDRVVLSSGANVLT
clone_size: NA; v_call: TRBV21-1; j_call: TRBJ2-7; cdr3_aa: ASSKSETGKDEQY
clone_size: NA; v_call: TRBV6-5; j_call: TRBJ2-7; cdr3_aa: ASSYSEGSWDEQY
clone_size: NA; v_call: TRBV19; j_call: TRBJ1-5; cdr3_aa: ASSIDTGGSNQPQH
clone_size: NA; v_call: TRBV6-1; j_call: TRBJ2-7; cdr3_aa: ASSEALRGSYEQY
clone_size: NA; v_call: TRBV6-5; j_call: TRBJ1-1; cdr3_aa: ASSYGGAWTEAF
clone_size: NA; v_call: TRBV15; j_call: TRBJ2-7; cdr3_aa: ATSRTEAPYEQY
clone_size: once; v_call: TRBV5-4; j_call: TRBJ2-2; cdr3_aa: ATLDPGRITGELF
clone_size: NA; v_call: TRBV6-4; j_call: TRBJ2-1; cdr3_aa: ASSEKWRDDEQF